Given below is one T cell receptor (beta chain) in context. This entry comes from a study of blood T cell repertoires in COVID-19. TCRdb keeps only in-frame clones here, not all; method: immunoSEQ multiplex PCR. In the table there are around 230,000 clones, about four fifths of which are singletons. Trimming stripped 1 base from V and 1 base from J, with 13 bases between. Germline lookup yields CDR1 SQVTM and CDR2 ANQGSEA. This CDR3 is built from 15 residues. The sequence derives from a woman in her forties with active or convalescent COVID-19. The chain is built from TRBV29-1 and TRBJ1-2; possible D gene TRBD1, 5 bases. Sequenced material: peripheral blood. The CDR3 DNA is TGCAGCGTTGAAGGAGCAGGGAAACTTAACTATGGCTACACCTTC. Translation: CSVEGAGKLNYGYTF.